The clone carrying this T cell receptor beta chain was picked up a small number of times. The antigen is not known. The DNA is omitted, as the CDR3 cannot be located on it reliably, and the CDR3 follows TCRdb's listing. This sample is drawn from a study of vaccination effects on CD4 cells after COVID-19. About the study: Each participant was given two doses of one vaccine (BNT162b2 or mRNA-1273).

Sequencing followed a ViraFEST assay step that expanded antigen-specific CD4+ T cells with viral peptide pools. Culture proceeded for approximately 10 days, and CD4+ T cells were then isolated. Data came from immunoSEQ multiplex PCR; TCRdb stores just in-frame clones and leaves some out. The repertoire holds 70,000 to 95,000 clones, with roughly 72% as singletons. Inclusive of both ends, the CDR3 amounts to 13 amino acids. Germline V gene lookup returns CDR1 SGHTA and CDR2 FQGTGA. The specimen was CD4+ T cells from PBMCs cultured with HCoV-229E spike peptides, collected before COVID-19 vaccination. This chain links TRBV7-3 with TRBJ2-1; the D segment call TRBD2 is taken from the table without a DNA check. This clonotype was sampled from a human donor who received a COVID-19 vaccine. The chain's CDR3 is CASSLVAGGTKFF.